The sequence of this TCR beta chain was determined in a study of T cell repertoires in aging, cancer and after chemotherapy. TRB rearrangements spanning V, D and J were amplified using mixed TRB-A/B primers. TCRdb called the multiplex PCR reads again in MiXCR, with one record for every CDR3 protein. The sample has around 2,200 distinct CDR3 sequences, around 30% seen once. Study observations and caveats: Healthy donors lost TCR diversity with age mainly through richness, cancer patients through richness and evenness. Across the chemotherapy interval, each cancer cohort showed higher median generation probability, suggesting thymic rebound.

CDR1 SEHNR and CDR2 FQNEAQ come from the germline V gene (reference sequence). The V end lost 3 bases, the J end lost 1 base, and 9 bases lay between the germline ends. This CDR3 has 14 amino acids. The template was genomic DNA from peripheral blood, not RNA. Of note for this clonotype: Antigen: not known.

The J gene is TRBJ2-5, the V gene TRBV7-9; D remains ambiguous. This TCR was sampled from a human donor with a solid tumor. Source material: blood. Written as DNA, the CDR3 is TGTGCCAGCAGCTTCCCTGTAGGCCAAGAGACCCAGTACTTC. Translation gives CASSFPVGQETQYF.